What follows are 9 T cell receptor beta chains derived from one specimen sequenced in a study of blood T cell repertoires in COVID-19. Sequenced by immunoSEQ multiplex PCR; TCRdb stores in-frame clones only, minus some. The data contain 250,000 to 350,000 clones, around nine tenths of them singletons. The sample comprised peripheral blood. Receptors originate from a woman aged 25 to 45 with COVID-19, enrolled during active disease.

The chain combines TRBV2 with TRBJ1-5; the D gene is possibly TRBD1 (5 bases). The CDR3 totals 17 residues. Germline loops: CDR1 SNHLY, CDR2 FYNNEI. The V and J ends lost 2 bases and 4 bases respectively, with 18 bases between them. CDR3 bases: TGTGCCAGCAGTGAACAGGGAAGTCTTTCTGGTAATCAGCCCCAGCATTTT. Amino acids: CASSEQGSLSGNQPQHF. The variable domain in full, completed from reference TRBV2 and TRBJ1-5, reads EPEVTQTPSHQVTQMGQEVILRCVPISNHLYFYWYRQILGQKVEFLVSFYNNEISEKSEIFDDQFSVERPDGSNFTLKIRSTKLEDSAMYFCASSEQGSLSGNQPQHFGDGTRLSIL.

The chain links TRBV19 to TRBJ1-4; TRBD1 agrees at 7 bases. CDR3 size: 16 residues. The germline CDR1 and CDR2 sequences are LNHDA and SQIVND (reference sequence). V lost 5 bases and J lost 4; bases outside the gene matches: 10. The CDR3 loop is CASSRPGTASNEKLFF. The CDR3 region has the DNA TGTGCCAGTAGTCGCCCAGGGACAGCGAGTAATGAAAAACTGTTTTTT.

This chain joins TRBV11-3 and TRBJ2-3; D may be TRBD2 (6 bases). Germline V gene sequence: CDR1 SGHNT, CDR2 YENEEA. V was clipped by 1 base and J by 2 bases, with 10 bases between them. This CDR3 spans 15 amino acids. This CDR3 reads CASSLGGTYTDTQYF. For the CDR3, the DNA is TGTGCCAGCAGCTTAGGAGGGACTTACACAGATACGCAGTATTTT.

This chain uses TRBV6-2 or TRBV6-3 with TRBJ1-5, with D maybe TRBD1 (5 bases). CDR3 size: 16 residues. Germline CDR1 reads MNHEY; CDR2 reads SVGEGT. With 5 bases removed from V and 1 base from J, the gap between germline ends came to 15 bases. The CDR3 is CASSVGGGGSNQPQHF. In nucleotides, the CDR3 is TGTGCCAGCAGTGTCGGTGGGGGAGGGAGCAATCAGCCCCAGCATTTT.

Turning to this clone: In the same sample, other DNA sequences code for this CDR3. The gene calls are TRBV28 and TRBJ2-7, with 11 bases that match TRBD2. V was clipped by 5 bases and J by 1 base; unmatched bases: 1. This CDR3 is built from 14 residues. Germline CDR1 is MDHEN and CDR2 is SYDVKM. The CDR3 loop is CASSGTSGSYEQYF. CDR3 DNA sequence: TGTGCCAGCAGTGGGACTAGCGGTTCCTACGAGCAGTACTTC.

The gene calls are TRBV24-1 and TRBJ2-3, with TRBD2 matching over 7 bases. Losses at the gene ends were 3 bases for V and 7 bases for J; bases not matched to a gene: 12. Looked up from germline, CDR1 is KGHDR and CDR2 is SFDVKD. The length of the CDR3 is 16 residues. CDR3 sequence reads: CATSDPSAGWLNTQYF. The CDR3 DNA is TGTGCCACCAGTGATCCCTCAGCGGGATGGCTGAATACGCAGTATTTT.

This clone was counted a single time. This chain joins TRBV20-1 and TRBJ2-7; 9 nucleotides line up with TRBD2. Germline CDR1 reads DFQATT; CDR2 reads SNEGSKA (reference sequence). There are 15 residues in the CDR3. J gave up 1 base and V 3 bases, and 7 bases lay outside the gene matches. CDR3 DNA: TGCAGTGCTAGTATACCGACTAGCGGTTCCTACGAGCAGTACTTC. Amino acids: CSASIPTSGSYEQYF.

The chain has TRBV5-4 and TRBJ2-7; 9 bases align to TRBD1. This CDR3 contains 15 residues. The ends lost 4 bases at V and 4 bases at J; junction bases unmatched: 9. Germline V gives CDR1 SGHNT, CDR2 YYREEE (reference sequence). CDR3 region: CASSRSDRGRYEQYF. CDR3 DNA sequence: TGTGCCAGCAGCCGATCCGACAGGGGGAGGTACGAGCAGTACTTC.

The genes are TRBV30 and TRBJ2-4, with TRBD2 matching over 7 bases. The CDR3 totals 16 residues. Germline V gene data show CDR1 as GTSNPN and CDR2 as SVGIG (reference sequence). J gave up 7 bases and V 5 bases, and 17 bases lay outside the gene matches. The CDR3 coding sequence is TGTGCCTGGGGAAAGCGGGGTAGCGTGTCCCCCAACATTCAGTACTTC. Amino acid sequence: CAWGKRGSVSPNIQYF.